This entry lists 14 T cell receptor beta chains sequenced from one sample in a study of cytomegalovirus exposure and HLA in healthy donors. The PCR contained 60 Vbeta and 13 Jbeta primers. The assay was immunoSEQ multiplex PCR, and TCRdb's table has in-frame clones only and misses some. This table holds approximately 200,000 clones, around 77% found once. The source material was PBMCs. All receptors derive from a woman between 18 and 29 years old in good health and CMV-seronegative.

The chain carries TRBV13 and TRBJ2-3; 7 nucleotides match TRBD1. With V trimmed by 4 bases and J by 4 bases, 8 bases remained unmatched. The CDR3 is 15 residues long. Germline V CDR1 and CDR2: PRHDT, FYEKMQ (reference sequence). DNA of the CDR3: TGTGCCAGCAGCTGGGGGAGACAGGGTTCAGATACGCAGTATTTT. Its translation: CASSWGRQGSDTQYF.

The chain couples TRBV5-5 to TRBJ1-2, with 8 nucleotides matching TRBD1. Per the germline V gene, CDR1 is SGHKS and CDR2 is YYEKEE (reference sequence). The CDR3 length is 15 residues. J was trimmed by 4 bases and V by 1 base; bases with no gene match: 6. The CDR3 nucleotides are TGTGCCAGCAGCTTGTCAGGGGGCGGTAGCTATGGCTACACCTTC. Amino acid sequence: CASSLSGGGSYGYTF.

The chain is built from TRBV15 and TRBJ2-1; 7 bases fit TRBD2. Trimming at V came to 3 bases and at J to 6 bases, leaving 5 bases not matched to a gene. The CDR3 runs to 14 residues. CDR1 LNHNV and CDR2 YYDKDF come from the germline V gene (reference sequence). The CDR3 nucleotides read TGTGCCACCAGCAGTCCGGGAGGCCTCAATGAGCAGTTCTTC. It is translated as CATSSPGGLNEQFF. Using reference TRBV15 and TRBJ2-1 for the parts outside the CDR3, the full variable domain is DAMVIQNPRYQVTQFGKPVTLSCSQTLNHNVMYWYQQKSSQAPKLLFHYYDKDFNNEADTPDNFQSRRPNTSFCFLDIRSPGLGDTAMYLCATSSPGGLNEQFFGPGTRLTVL.

The chain joins TRBV27 to TRBJ2-5; 11 positions match TRBD2. This CDR3 contains 15 residues. CDR1 and CDR2 from the germline V gene are MNHEY and SMNVEV (reference sequence). V trimming: 3 bases; J trimming: 4 bases; junction bases outside the gene matches: 4. This CDR3 reads CASSFLSGGGETQYF. The CDR3 DNA follows: TGTGCCAGCAGTTTTCTTAGCGGGGGGGGAGAGACCCAGTACTTC.

The chain recombines TRBV19 with TRBJ1-1; the D gene is possibly TRBD1 (5 bases). V lost 6 bases to trimming and J lost 1 base, with 12 bases between them. The CDR3 length is 14 residues. The germline V gene encodes CDR1 LNHDA and CDR2 SQIVND (reference sequence). CDR3 residues: CASSWGGRNTEAFF. Here the CDR3 DNA reads TGTGCCAGTAGCTGGGGGGGGAGGAACACTGAAGCTTTCTTT.

J is TRBJ1-1 and V is TRBV6-1; maybe TRBD1 (6 bases). V lost 7 bases and J 7 bases, leaving 16 bases between the germline ends. The CDR3 has 13 amino acids. The germline V gene has CDR1 MNHNS and CDR2 SASEGT. The CDR3 loop is CASNFRGFIEAFF. The CDR3 nucleotides read TGTGCCAGCAACTTCAGGGGATTTATTGAAGCTTTCTTT.

The V call is TRBV28, the J call TRBJ1-2; D may be TRBD1 (5 bases). The CDR3 spans 13 residues. The V gene lost 6 bases and the J gene lost 4 bases, with 12 bases spanning the gap. From germline, CDR1 is MDHEN and CDR2 SYDVKM. The CDR3 is CASRTRQSYGYTF. The CDR3 region has the DNA TGTGCCAGCAGGACCCGACAGAGCTATGGCTACACCTTC.

The V gene is TRBV2, the J gene TRBJ1-2; D uncertain. From germline, CDR1 is SNHLY and CDR2 FYNNEI. Trimming removed 7 bases at V and 6 bases at J, with 12 bases between. This CDR3 has 12 residues. CDR3 in amino acids: CASKLTADGYTF. The CDR3 DNA reads TGTGCCAGCAAGCTAACAGCGGATGGCTACACCTTC.

The V call is TRBV5-6, the J call TRBJ2-7, with TRBD1 matching over 11 bases. CDR1 SGHDT and CDR2 YYEEEE come from the germline V gene. V trimming: 4 bases; J trimming: 0 bases; junction bases outside the gene matches: 6. There are 16 residues in the CDR3. CDR3 sequence: CASSRPGQGVSYEQYF. CDR3 sequence (DNA): TGTGCCAGCAGCAGACCGGGACAGGGGGTCTCCTACGAGCAGTACTTC.

The gene calls are TRBV5-1 and TRBJ2-7; 11 nucleotides agree with TRBD2. CDR1 and CDR2 (germline): SGHRS, YFSETQ. V shed 0 bases, J shed 0 bases, and the junction held 8 bases outside the gene matches. This CDR3 has 18 amino acids. In nucleotides, the CDR3 is TGCGCCAGCAGCTTGGAGTCTAGCGGGGGGCGGAGCTCCTACGAGCAGTACTTC. This codes for CASSLESSGGRSSYEQYF.

The V and J genes are TRBV5-4 and TRBJ2-2; 7 nucleotides match TRBD2. The ends lost 1 base at V and 1 base at J; junction bases unmatched: 7. CDR3 length: 17 amino acids. CDR1 and CDR2 (germline): SGHNT, YYREEE (reference sequence). The CDR3 DNA follows: TGTGCCAGCAGCTTGAAGTCTAGCGGAGTGAACACCGGGGAGCTGTTTTTT. Its translation is CASSLKSSGVNTGELFF.

V is TRBV4-1 and J is TRBJ2-3; unclear D gene. The CDR3 length is 17 residues. V lost 0 bases, J lost 5 bases, and 18 bases lay in between. Germline loops: CDR1 MGHRA, CDR2 YSYEKL. The CDR3 DNA reads TGCGCCAGCAGCCAAGATTATCGTGTCCCGGCAGGAGATACGCAGTATTTT. Its translation: CASSQDYRVPAGDTQYF.

This chain connects TRBV7-3 to TRBJ1-4; D remains unclear. Trimming took 5 bases from V and 5 from J, leaving 15 bases between them. The germline V gene encodes CDR1 SGHTA and CDR2 FQGTGA. This CDR3 has 15 amino acids. CDR3: CASSPTTAQNEKLFF. DNA of the CDR3: TGTGCCAGCAGCCCCACAACCGCCCAGAATGAAAAACTGTTTTTT.

The rearrangement uses TRBV16 and TRBJ1-6; D perhaps matches TRBD1 (5 bases). Germline V gene sequence: CDR1 KGHSY, CDR2 FQNENV. V was clipped by 0 bases and J by 9 bases, with 18 bases between them. The CDR3 is 17 amino acids. The CDR3: CASSQSSVSWGGSPLHF. In DNA, the CDR3 is TGTGCCAGCAGCCAATCCTCAGTCAGTTGGGGCGGTTCACCCCTCCACTTT.